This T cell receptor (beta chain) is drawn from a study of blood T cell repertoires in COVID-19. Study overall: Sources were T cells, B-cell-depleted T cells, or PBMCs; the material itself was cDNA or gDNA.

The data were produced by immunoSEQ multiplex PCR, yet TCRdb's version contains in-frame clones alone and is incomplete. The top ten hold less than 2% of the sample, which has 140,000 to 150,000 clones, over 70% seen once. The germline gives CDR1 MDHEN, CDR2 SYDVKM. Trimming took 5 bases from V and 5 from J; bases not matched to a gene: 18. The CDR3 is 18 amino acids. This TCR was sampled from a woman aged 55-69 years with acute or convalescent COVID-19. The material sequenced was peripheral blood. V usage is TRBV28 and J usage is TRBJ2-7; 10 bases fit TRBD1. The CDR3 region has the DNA TGTGCCAGCAGTCCAACTATACCTGGGACAGGGGATTTTGACGAGCAGTACTTC. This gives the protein CASSPTIPGTGDFDEQYF.